This TCR beta chain was observed in a study of vaccination and CD4 T cells after COVID-19. This sample's treatment: 10-day PBMC culture with coronavirus spike peptide pools or control peptides (ViraFEST assay). Researchers grew the cells for 9 to 11 days and then pulled out CD4+ T cells by negative selection. Trimming removed 7 bases from V and 4 bases from J; junction bases left unmatched: 4. This CDR3 is 13 amino acids long. Germline CDR1 MGHDK, CDR2 SYGVNS. Comments on this clonotype: As yet, its antigen is unknown.

The Oncomine TCR Beta short-read assay generated sequence data from the DNA of cultured CD4+ T cells. TCRdb independently ran MiXCR on the PCR reads; one entry per CDR3 protein. The sample has 11,000 to 15,000 distinct CDR3 sequences; 25% to 35% are singletons. The J gene is TRBJ2-1, the V gene TRBV25-1; 7 bases fit TRBD1. This clonotype was obtained from a human donor with COVID-19. Sample: cultured CD4+ T cells from blood. This CDR3 is CASIATGYNEQFF. DNA of the CDR3: TGTGCCAGCATTGCGACAGGGTACAATGAGCAGTTCTTC. Together with reference TRBV25-1 and TRBJ2-1, the CDR3 gives the full variable domain: EADIYQTPRYLVIGTGKKITLECSQTMGHDKMYWYQQDPGMELHLIHYSYGVNSTEKGDLSSESTVSRIRTEHFPLTLESARPSHTSQYLCASIATGYNEQFFGPGTRLTVL.